Presented here are 11 T cell receptor beta chains from one specimen sequenced in a study of blood T cells in healthy people across ages. PCR was performed a second time for about 6 to 11 cycles using a sample-barcoded 5' primer and a J-beta primer mix. TCRdb reprocessed the 5' RACE reads with MiXCR, giving one entry per CDR3 protein. The sample shows 1.5 million to 1.9 million distinct CDR3 sequences, 35% to 45% of them seen only once. Sequenced material: blood. All receptors come from a woman younger than 30 in good health.

The V and J genes are TRBV15 and TRBJ1-1; D remains unclear. CDR1 and CDR2 from the germline V gene are LNHNV and YYDKDF (reference sequence). The length of the CDR3 is 14 residues. V was pared by 0 bases and J by 0 bases, with 5 bases between. In nucleotides, the CDR3 is TGTGCCACCAGCAGAGAGCCCCTGAACACTGAAGCTTTCTTT. This gives the protein CATSREPLNTEAFF. The variable domain in full, completed from reference TRBV15 and TRBJ1-1, reads DAMVIQNPRYQVTQFGKPVTLSCSQTLNHNVMYWYQQKSSQAPKLLFHYYDKDFNNEADTPDNFQSRRPNTSFCFLDIRSPGLGDTAMYLCATSREPLNTEAFFGQGTRLTVV.

This clonotype was counted only a few times. This chain links TRBV6-5 with TRBJ2-1, with 7 nucleotides matching TRBD2. With 6 bases clipped from V and 10 bases from J, the junction kept 12 bases outside the gene matches. Germline lookup yields CDR1 MNHEY and CDR2 SVGAGI. The CDR3 length is 14 residues. For the CDR3, the DNA is TGTGCCAGCAGCCCGCTAGCGGCAGGAGGAGAGCAGTTCTTC. Translating gives CASSPLAAGGEQFF.

The J gene is TRBJ2-2, the V gene TRBV9; D might be TRBD1 (6 bases). The V and J ends lost 1 base and 1 base respectively, with 8 bases between them. The CDR3 is made up of 15 amino acids. Germline assignment: CDR1 SGDLS and CDR2 YYNGEE. The CDR3 spells CASSVQGRNTGELFF. The CDR3 coding sequence is TGTGCCAGCAGCGTACAGGGGCGGAACACCGGGGAGCTGTTTTTT.

This clonotype was recorded once. The chain is built from TRBV7-2 and TRBJ2-7, with D perhaps given as TRBD1 or TRBD2 (5 bases each). The V gene's germline CDR1 is SGHTA and CDR2 FQGNSA. The CDR3 is made up of 15 amino acids. The V end lost 5 bases, the J end lost 12 bases, and 26 bases lay between the germline ends. The CDR3 spells CASSPPGAGKETRYF. For the CDR3, the DNA is TGTGCCAGCAGCCCGCCCGGGGCGGGTAAAGAGACCCGGTACTTC.

CDR3 coding DNA: TGCGCCAGCAGCAAGGACAGGGGGTCCGGGGAGCTGTTTTTT. Encoded protein: CASSKDRGSGELFF. This chain links TRBV5-1 with TRBJ2-2, with 10 bases fitting TRBD1. Trimming at V came to 4 bases and at J to 6 bases, leaving 3 bases not matched to a gene. The length of the CDR3 is 14 residues. In germline, CDR1 is SGHRS, CDR2 YFSETQ.

This chain uses TRBV29-1 with TRBJ2-1; D is ambiguous. Gene TRBJ2-7 matches the end of the DNA better, so the J call may be wrong. CDR1 SQVTM and CDR2 ANQGSEA come from the germline V gene. The CDR3 has 11 residues. The CDR3 loop reads CSVMSYNEQYF. Written as DNA, the CDR3 is TGCAGCGTCATGTCCTACAATGAGCAGTACTTC.

The rearrangement uses TRBV15 and TRBJ2-1; 11 bases line up with TRBD2. This CDR3 comprises 17 residues. Trimming at V came to 9 bases and at J to 3 bases, leaving 13 bases not matched to a gene. Germline assignment: CDR1 LNHNV and CDR2 YYDKDF (reference sequence). The CDR3: CATSQLAGVLIYNEQFF. The CDR3 coding sequence is TGTGCCACGAGTCAACTAGCGGGGGTCCTCATCTACAATGAGCAGTTCTTC.

Here the CDR3 reads CASSQDHTETYEQYF. The CDR3 bases are TGCGCCAGCAGCCAAGATCATACTGAGACTTACGAGCAGTACTTC. J is TRBJ2-7 and V is TRBV4-1, with no clear D. Trimming took off 0 bases at V and 4 bases at J, with 13 bases between the two ends. The CDR3 spans 15 residues. Germline-derived CDR1 and CDR2 are MGHRA and YSYEKL.

V gene TRBV6-5 combines with J gene TRBJ2-6; 7 bases align to TRBD1. V trimming: 2 bases; J trimming: 0 bases; junction bases outside the gene matches: 7. The CDR3 spans 18 residues. Germline loops: CDR1 MNHEY, CDR2 SVGAGI. Here the CDR3 DNA reads TGTGCCAGCAGTTACGCTCCCGGGACAGTCTCTGGGGCCAACGTCCTGACTTTC. Translating it yields CASSYAPGTVSGANVLTF.

This clonotype showed up just a few times. The V and J genes are TRBV2 and TRBJ2-5; no firm D call. The germline V gene encodes CDR1 SNHLY and CDR2 FYNNEI. Deletions cut 6 bases from V and 5 bases from J, with 13 bases between. The CDR3 runs 13 residues. CDR3 sequence: CASSLQTGETQYF. The CDR3, as DNA: TGTGCCAGCAGCCTCCAGACCGGGGAGACCCAGTACTTC.

This chain connects TRBV10-3 to TRBJ1-5; possible D gene TRBD1, 6 bases. This CDR3 is built from 16 residues. The germline V gene has CDR1 ENHRY and CDR2 SYGVKD. With 0 bases removed from V and 3 bases from J, the gap between germline ends came to 12 bases. The CDR3 DNA sequence: TGTGCCATCAGTGAGTCTCTAGGGGGATTCAATCAGCCCCAGCATTTT. Protein product: CAISESLGGFNQPQHF.